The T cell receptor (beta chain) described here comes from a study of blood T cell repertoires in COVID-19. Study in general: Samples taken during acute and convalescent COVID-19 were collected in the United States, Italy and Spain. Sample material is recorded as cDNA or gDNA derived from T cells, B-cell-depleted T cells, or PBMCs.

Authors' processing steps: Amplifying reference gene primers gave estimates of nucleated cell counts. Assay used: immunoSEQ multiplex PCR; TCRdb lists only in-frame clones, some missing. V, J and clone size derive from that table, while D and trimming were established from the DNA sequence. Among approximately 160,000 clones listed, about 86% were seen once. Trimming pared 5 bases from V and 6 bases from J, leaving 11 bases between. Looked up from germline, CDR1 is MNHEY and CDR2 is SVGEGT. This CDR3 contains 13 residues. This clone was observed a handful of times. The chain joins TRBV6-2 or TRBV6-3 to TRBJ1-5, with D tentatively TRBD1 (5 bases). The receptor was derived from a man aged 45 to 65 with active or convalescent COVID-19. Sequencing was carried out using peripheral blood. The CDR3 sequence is CASSQGAVQPQHF. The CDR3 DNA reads TGTGCCAGCAGTCAGGGTGCGGTTCAGCCCCAGCATTTT.